This TCR beta chain was recorded in a study of shared clonotypes between healthy human individuals. Turning to the study itself: The study used three CD4 naive, three CD4 memory, two CD8 naive and one CD8 memory plate per donor.

Original data processing: As immunoSEQ supplied junction-only sequences (without quality scores), filtering differed. Assay used: immunoSEQ multiplex PCR; TCRdb lists only in-frame clones, some missing. That table gives V, J and clone size, and the DNA gave D and trimming. The sample yields some 690,000 clones, roughly 87% seen once. This clone was recorded a few times. CDR1 is LNHDA and CDR2 is SQIVND in the germline V gene (reference sequence). This CDR3 is 12 amino acids long. Unmatched junction bases numbered 0, after V lost 8 bases and J lost 1 base. This receptor was taken from a man aged 18 to 30 in good health. Some clones in this sample may be carry-over from other donors' samples. The material sequenced was memory CD8+ T cells from PBMCs. Documented subset: CD45RO+ cells pooled with CCR7-negative TemRA cells. The V gene is TRBV19, the J gene TRBJ1-1, with 8 bases lining up with TRBD1. This CDR3 reads CASGQGNTEAFF. The CDR3, as DNA: TGTGCCAGTGGACAGGGGAACACTGAAGCTTTCTTT.